The clone carrying this TCR beta chain was counted at least ten times. The antigen is unknown. The data were obtained in a study of CD8 T cells in ankylosing spondylitis. Study conclusions and caveats: Blood from ankylosing spondylitis patients appeared to carry a characteristic roughly 8-variant TCR beta motif.

Germline CDR1 is SEHNR and CDR2 is FQNEAQ (reference sequence). V lost 1 base and J lost 1; bases outside the gene matches: 0. CDR3 length: 14 amino acids. TCRdb ran MiXCR on the 5' RACE reads and lists one entry per CDR3 protein. This table holds almost 400,000 distinct CDR3 sequences, approximately 20% found once. The sample was blood, either unsorted or a sorted T cell fraction (not recorded which). The TCR was taken from a male donor with ankylosing spondylitis. The rearrangement uses TRBV7-9 and TRBJ2-5; TRBD2 agrees at 7 bases. The chain's CDR3 is CASSLGLAQETQYF. DNA for the CDR3: TGTGCCAGCAGCTTAGGACTAGCCCAAGAGACCCAGTACTTC.